This T cell receptor (beta chain) was recovered during a study of shared clonotypes between healthy human individuals (dated by TCRdb to 2018 to 2021). Regarding the study in general: The cohort included a few men and a couple of women between 18 and 49 years of age. For each donor, CD4 naive and CD4 memory were each run on three plates, CD8 naive on two plates, and CD8 memory on one plate. Blood TCR repertoires of five healthy adults were deeply sequenced to estimate repertoire size and the extent of clonotype sharing between individuals. To increase sequencing depth and limit assay-specific biases, different laboratories used diverse techniques to prepare libraries and sequence TCR repertoires. Per donor, leukapheresis produced somewhere between about 0.9 and 9.5 billion PBMCs. Summary of the overall study and its limitations: Naive subsets generally had larger estimated clonotype richness than memory subsets. Incomplete sequencing was indicated by rarefaction of sorted-subset datasets, despite the large sequencing depth. Pairwise subsampling indicated that sequencing depth was expected to affect the degree of clonotype sharing among donors. Compared with non-shared clonotypes, the clonotypes found in all four sorted-subset donors had higher generation probabilities. Sampling was restricted to blood, and TCR repertoires in tissue are likely to differ from TCR repertoires in blood. Roughly 5% of naive CD4, roughly 3.6% of naive CD8, 2.3% of memory CD4, and 0.35% to 0.5% of memory CD8 clonotypes were shared across several donors. Because the study included a small number of donors, the genetic and exposure-history diversity represented was limited.

CD8 naive samples consisted of CD45RO-negative cells that were positively selected for CCR7, yielding a CD45RA+CCR7+ population without TemRA cells. The donors were healthy, HIV-negative adults with no recently reported acute infections or vaccinations. All donors were Caucasian adults living in Nashville, Tennessee, USA. Blood was collected by leukapheresis, and PBMCs were isolated by Ficoll-Histopaque density gradient centrifugation and then cryopreserved in liquid nitrogen vapor phase. Analytical flow cytometry was used to check the purity and quantity of each magnetically sorted T cell population. Genomic DNA was isolated from each sorted fraction and quantified by UV absorbance on a Nanodrop 2000c. Using the deep immunoSEQ assay, TCR CDR3 regions were amplified from genomic DNA by multiplex PCR. Extracted genomic DNA from each cell subset was distributed evenly across all wells of several immunoSEQ 96-well plates, and each plate was treated as a replicate. For sorted subsets, about 200 ng genomic DNA, equal to 30,000 or so T cell genomes, was loaded into each replicate PCR. The purified libraries were quantified using a Qubit 3.0 fluorometer, sized with a Bioanalyzer 2100, and then quantified again using the KAPA Library Quantification kit. A separate single-read 150-cycle Illumina NextSeq 550 flow cell was used to sequence each immunoSEQ 96-well plate. The authors processed their data as follows. Because only junctional sequences without quality scores were contained in the immunoSEQ output, filtering matching that applied to full-length reads could not be performed. Sequences were annotated with PyIR, a Python wrapper for IgBLAST v1.9, and V/J genes and CDR3 were assigned using IMGT germline references. Reads with weak V/J assignments (E-value above 1e-6), missing CDR3, stop codons, out-of-frame junctions, or ambiguous translated residues were removed. V3J clonotypes were defined as sequences sharing an identical inferred V gene, J gene, and CDR3 amino acid sequence. Percentage overlap between repertoires was computed as shared unique clonotypes divided by the size of the smaller repertoire. RTK rarefaction, the Chao1 estimator, and Recon v2.1 estimates of unobserved clonotypes were used to assess repertoire richness. OLGA was used to compute generation probabilities for all TCRbeta clonotypes that the gDNA method yielded from a handful of donors. TCRdb mirrors the immuneACCESS table, restricted to in-frame sequences. Some clones are absent from its copies; in checked studies, under half trace to an unresolved V gene, and the reason for the others is unknown. Clone size and the V and J calls come from that table; the DNA yielded D and trimming. For this sample the table gives around 2.1 million clones, of which around 93% were detected only once. The ten largest clones add up to 1.5% to 2% of the sample.

The table lists this clone with a few counts. It lacks a known antigen. It has no much larger one-base neighbor in the sample; base qualities were not kept. Germline trimming amounts to 5 bases on V and 7 bases on J, with 2 as the count of junction bases outside the gene matches. From the germline V gene, CDR1 is SQVTM and CDR2 is ANQGSEA. From its cysteine to its phenylalanine, the CDR3 spans 12 amino acids. The kept DNA is CDR3 alone, 36 bases in frame from the first base. Sequencing was done on a sample of naive CD8+ T cells from PBMCs. In the paper's terms, the cell subset or site label means: CD45RA+CCR7+. The sequence derives from a man aged 18-30 years in good health. Some clones in this sample may be carry-over from other donors' samples. The chain uses TRBV29-1 and TRBJ2-2; the central 9 bases match TRBD1. The CDR3 in this case is CSVWTGDGELFF. In nucleotide form, the sequence is TGCAGCGTTTGGACAGGGGACGGGGAGCTGTTTTTT.